This entry lists 16 T cell receptor beta chains sequenced from one sample in a study of T cells in Graves' hyperthyroidism and ophthalmopathy. The source material, RNA transcripts, was used to amplify TCR beta CDR3 regions. The primer set for the first-round RT-PCR of the TCR CDR3 was HTBI. TCRdb passed the multiplex PCR reads through MiXCR, listing each CDR3 protein once. The sample has approximately 500,000 distinct CDR3 sequences; about half are singletons. Sequencing was carried out using peripheral blood or thyroid tissue (not recorded which). All receptors derive from a woman younger than 30 with Graves' hyperthyroidism.

The chain carries TRBV12-3 or TRBV12-4 and TRBJ1-2, with 7 nucleotides matching TRBD1. J was trimmed by 4 bases and V by 4 bases; bases with no gene match: 6. The CDR3 is made up of 14 amino acids. CDR3 nucleotide sequence: TGTGCCAGCAGTTCCCAGGGGGAAGGCTATGGCTACACCTTC. Its protein product is CASSSQGEGYGYTF.

Concerning this clonotype: The CDR3 carries no conserved terminal phenylalanine or tryptophan, so it likely arises from a read error. No DNA is shown, since the ends of the CDR3 on it are uncertain; the CDR3 is the one TCRdb lists. V and J are TRBV10-3 and TRBJ1-1; the table names TRBD1, a call not compared with the DNA. Germline V CDR1 and CDR2: ENHRY, SYGVKD. The CDR3 has 9 residues if both end residues are counted. The CDR3 sequence is CAISADRIY.

The V gene is TRBV12-3 or TRBV12-4, the J gene TRBJ1-3, with 8 bases identical to TRBD1. Unmatched junction bases numbered 7, after V lost 5 bases and J lost 4 bases. CDR3 length: 15 amino acids. CDR3 nucleotide sequence: TGTGCCAGCAGTCCGGACAGGGTCAGAGGAAACACCATATATTTT. It encodes CASSPDRVRGNTIYF.

This clonotype showed up many times. CDR3 DNA: TGCGCCAGCAGCCAAATGACTAGCGGGACGGGCGGGGAGCTGTTTTTT. Its protein is CASSQMTSGTGGELFF. The chain has TRBV5-1 and TRBJ2-2; the match to TRBD2 covers 11 bases. The CDR3 is 16 amino acids. Germline loops: CDR1 SGHRS, CDR2 YFSETQ. V was pared by 4 bases and J by 7 bases, with 9 bases of the junction left unmatched.

This clonotype was counted many times. The chain has TRBV6-2 or TRBV6-3 and TRBJ2-7; D is uncertain. Germline-derived CDR1 and CDR2 are MNHEY and SVGEGT. Trimming took 3 bases from V and 5 from J, leaving 8 bases between them. The length of the CDR3 is 12 residues. CDR3 amino acids: CASSYVMDEQYF. DNA of the CDR3: TGTGCCAGCAGTTATGTAATGGACGAGCAGTACTTC.

This chain connects TRBV6-2 or TRBV6-3 to TRBJ1-5; D remains unclear. Trimming shortened V by 2 bases and J by 6 bases, and 14 bases separated the two germline ends. CDR3 length: 15 residues. Per the germline V gene, CDR1 is MNHEY and CDR2 is SVGEGT. CDR3: CASSYRASGVQPQHF. For the CDR3, the DNA is TGTGCCAGCAGTTACCGGGCTAGCGGGGTTCAGCCCCAGCATTTT.

The chain employs TRBV7-4 and TRBJ1-1; weak D call: TRBD1 (5 bases). The CDR3 contains 14 residues. Germline V CDR1 and CDR2: SGHVT, SQSDAQ. V lost 5 bases and J lost 10, with 20 bases in between. The CDR3 nucleotides read TGTGCCAGCAGCGTAGGTGGAGGGGCGCGAGGAGCTTTCTTT. Translating it yields CASSVGGGARGAFF.

This clonotype showed up just a few times. The rearrangement links TRBV7-9 to TRBJ2-1, with 10 bases identical to TRBD2. The CDR3 runs 14 residues. The V gene end was trimmed by 3 bases and the J gene end by 5 bases; junction bases not matched to a gene: 1. Germline CDR1 is SEHNR and CDR2 is FQNEAQ (reference sequence). The CDR3 region has the DNA TGTGCCAGCAGCTTGGGACTAGCGCACAATGAGCAGTTCTTC. Translated: CASSLGLAHNEQFF.

V gene TRBV7-9 combines with J gene TRBJ2-7, with TRBD2 matching over 8 bases. The end of the DNA aligns better with TRBJ2-1, so the J call may be wrong. The CDR3 is 14 residues long. Germline V gene lookup returns CDR1 SEHNR and CDR2 FQNEAQ (reference sequence). CDR3 protein: CASSLMASGHEQFF. The DNA for the CDR3 is TGTGCCAGCAGCTTAATGGCTAGCGGGCATGAGCAGTTCTTC.

The chain uses TRBV6-5 and TRBJ2-1; 11 bases are shared with TRBD1. The CDR3 consists of 17 residues. Trimming at V came to 5 bases and at J to 3 bases, leaving 9 bases not matched to a gene. Germline V gives CDR1 MNHEY, CDR2 SVGAGI. CDR3 residues: CASSNGQGAHFYNEQFF. CDR3 nucleotides: TGTGCCAGCAGTAACGGACAGGGGGCGCATTTCTACAATGAGCAGTTCTTC.

The genes are TRBV25-1 and TRBJ2-7; 11 bases line up with TRBD2. V shed 6 bases and J 5 bases; nucleotides not matched to a gene: 9. Germline CDR1 and CDR2: MGHDK and SYGVNS. The CDR3 runs 15 residues. CDR3 protein: CASRQLAGEDDEQYF. CDR3 DNA sequence: TGTGCCAGCAGACAACTAGCGGGAGAGGACGACGAGCAGTACTTC.

The CDR3 bases are TGCAGTGCTAGGCGTCTAATCTCCTACAATGAGCAGTTCTTC. Protein: CSARRLISYNEQFF. The gene calls are TRBV20-1 and TRBJ2-7; D remains ambiguous. The J call is doubtful: the DNA matches TRBJ2-1 better. The germline CDR1 and CDR2 sequences are DFQATT and SNEGSKA (reference sequence). CDR3 length: 14 amino acids.

This chain links TRBV5-1 with TRBJ2-3; TRBD1 is a possible D gene (6 bases). The germline gives CDR1 SGHRS, CDR2 YFSETQ. Deletions cut 4 bases from V and 2 bases from J, with 17 bases between. The CDR3 covers 16 residues. Here the CDR3 reads CASSTRDMIYTDTQYF. CDR3 coding DNA: TGCGCCAGCAGCACCCGGGACATGATTTACACAGATACGCAGTATTTT.

This clonotype was picked up many times. The chain employs TRBV6-5 and TRBJ2-2, with TRBD2 matching over 10 bases. Trimming cost V 6 bases and J 7 bases; bases outside gene matches: 2. Looked up from germline, CDR1 is MNHEY and CDR2 is SVGAGI. The CDR3 spans 13 residues. The CDR3 DNA follows: TGTGCCAGCAGCTGGACTAGCGGCGGGGAGCTGTTTTTT. Translated, it gives CASSWTSGGELFF.

This clonotype was counted once. V usage is TRBV7-9 and J usage is TRBJ1-1; tentatively, D is TRBD1 (6 bases). The CDR3 runs 12 residues. Trimming shortened V by 3 bases and J by 10 bases, and 12 bases separated the two germline ends. The germline V gene has CDR1 SEHNR and CDR2 FQNEAQ (reference sequence). The CDR3 loop reads CASSFLGAGAFF. DNA for the CDR3: TGTGCCAGCAGCTTCCTGGGGGCGGGAGCTTTCTTT.

This chain joins TRBV4-3 and TRBJ1-1, with 12 bases aligning to TRBD1. The CDR3 consists of 16 residues. Trimming cost V 4 bases and J 7 bases; bases outside gene matches: 10. Germline CDR1 reads LGHNA; CDR2 reads YSLEER. The CDR3 DNA is TGCGCCAGCAGCCTACATCCGGGACAGGGGGCGGATGAAGCTTTCTTT. This encodes CASSLHPGQGADEAFF.